This T cell receptor beta chain is from a study of T cell changes during pregnancy in multiple sclerosis. The CDR3 sequence is 16 residues long. CDR1 is SGHVS and CDR2 is FNYEAQ in the germline V gene. V trimming: 2 bases; J trimming: 9 bases; junction bases outside the gene matches: 9. Profiling relied on immunoSEQ multiplex PCR, and the TCRdb table lists in-frame clones only, not all of them. Among 65,000 to 70,000 clones listed, approximately 92% were seen once. This chain uses TRBV7-6 with TRBJ2-2; TRBD2 matches at 10 bases. The sequenced sample was peripheral blood, obtained in the third trimester of pregnancy. This receptor was taken from a female donor in good health, enrolled as a control in a pregnancy study. The CDR3 coding sequence is TGTGCCAGCAGCTTAAGGCCTAGCGGGAGTTCGAGGGAGCTGTTTTTT. Residues: CASSLRPSGSSRELFF.